Listed here are 10 T cell receptor beta chains from one sample, sequenced in a study of Ad26.COV2.S vaccination and SARS-CoV-2 variants. Some clones are missing from TCRdb's copy, which holds only in-frame ones; the method was immunoSEQ multiplex PCR. The data contain about 460,000 clones, 80% to 90% of them singletons. As to treatment: 15 to 20 received Ad26.COV2.S at low or high dose, single or two shots; a few received placebo; per-sample allocation not given. Vaccine and placebo recipients were sampled on day 63 after the first injection. Sequenced here: peripheral blood, sampled in a trial of Ad26.COV2.S vaccine versus placebo. The receptors shown here come from a person between 18 and 59 years old who received the Ad26.COV2.S COVID-19 vaccine or a placebo.

The chain joins TRBV3-1 (or the pseudogene TRBV3-2) to TRBJ2-7, with D possibly being TRBD1 (5 bases). Germline-derived CDR1 and CDR2 are LGHDT and YNNKEL (reference sequence). Trimming pared 0 bases from V and 2 bases from J, leaving 11 bases between. CDR3 length: 15 amino acids. CDR3 in DNA: TGTGCCAGCAGCCAAGAGGAGACAGCTACCTACGAGCAGTACTTC. This codes for CASSQEETATYEQYF.

The chain employs TRBV9 and TRBJ2-1; 11 positions match TRBD2. Germline-derived CDR1 and CDR2 are SGDLS and YYNGEE. Trimming removed 4 bases from V and 7 bases from J; junction bases left unmatched: 7. The CDR3 length is 15 residues. Written as DNA, the CDR3 is TGTGCCAGCAGCTTAGCGGGGGGGCCGAGGAATGAGCAGTTCTTC. Residues: CASSLAGGPRNEQFF. Variable domain in full (rest from reference TRBV9 and TRBJ2-1): DSGVTQTPKHLITATGQRVTLRCSPRSGDLSVYWYQQSLDQGLQFLIQYYNGEERAKGNILERFSAQQFPDLHSELNLSSLELGDSALYFCASSLAGGPRNEQFFGPGTRLTVL.

The rearrangement links TRBV18 to TRBJ1-1, with D uncertain. The CDR3 loop spans 14 amino acids. From germline, CDR1 is KGHSH and CDR2 LQKENI. V lost 0 bases and J 6 bases, leaving 11 bases between the germline ends. The DNA for the CDR3 is TGTGCCAGCTCACCACCCAACACCGGGCCTGAAGCTTTCTTT. Translation gives CASSPPNTGPEAFF.

The chain employs TRBV5-1 and TRBJ1-2; D call uncertain. The CDR3 totals 13 residues. The germline CDR1 and CDR2 sequences are SGHRS and YFSETQ. V was cut by 0 bases and J by 3 bases, with 6 bases left in between. The CDR3 loop reads CASSLATYYGYTF. The CDR3 nucleotides read TGCGCCAGCAGCTTGGCCACCTACTATGGCTACACCTTC. The full variable domain, completed using reference TRBV5-1 and TRBJ1-2, is KAGVTQTPRYLIKTRGQQVTLSCSPISGHRSVSWYQQTPGQGLQFLFEYFSETQRNKGNFPGRFSGRQFSNSRSEMNVSTLELGDSALYLCASSLATYYGYTFGSGTRLTVV.

CDR3 loop: CASSSTLQHRLSLSYEQYF. Here the CDR3 DNA reads TGTGCCAGCAGCTCAACCCTCCAACACAGGCTCTCTTTATCCTACGAGCAGTACTTC. The chain recombines TRBV7-9 with TRBJ2-7, with D possibly TRBD1 on 5 matching bases. V was clipped by 4 bases and J by 1 base, with 26 bases between them. The CDR3 is 19 amino acids. CDR1 and CDR2 from the germline V gene are SEHNR and FQNEAQ (reference sequence).

CDR3 DNA sequence: TGTGCCAGCAGCTTATTGGTGAACACTGAAGCTTTCTTT. Translating gives CASSLLVNTEAFF. J is TRBJ1-1 and V is TRBV7-3; no definite D call. This CDR3 has 13 residues. Germline V gives CDR1 SGHTA, CDR2 FQGTGA. V dropped 2 bases and J dropped 0 bases, with 4 bases sitting between them.

This rearrangement joins TRBV19 to TRBJ2-1; TRBD2 aligns across 14 bases. V lost 3 bases and J lost 3; bases outside the gene matches: 4. Per germline, CDR1 LNHDA and CDR2 SQIVND (reference sequence). This CDR3 region has 17 residues. This CDR3 is CASSIGLAGGGYNEQFF. In DNA form, the CDR3 reads TGTGCCAGTAGTATTGGACTAGCGGGAGGAGGCTACAATGAGCAGTTCTTC.

This clone was detected only once. The V gene is TRBV18, the J gene TRBJ2-3; no clear D gene. CDR1 KGHSH and CDR2 LQKENI come from the germline V gene. V gave up 0 bases and J gave up 1 base, with 2 bases separating them. The CDR3 sequence is 13 residues long. In DNA, the CDR3 is TGTGCCAGCTCACCACCGGGCACAGATACGCAGTATTTT. This codes for CASSPPGTDTQYF.

This chain uses TRBV15 with TRBJ2-1, with 8 bases fitting TRBD2. Germline lookup yields CDR1 LNHNV and CDR2 YYDKDF (reference sequence). CDR3 length: 15 amino acids. V was clipped by 5 bases and J by 2 bases; unmatched bases: 5. This CDR3 is CATSVVAGPYNEQFF. The CDR3, as DNA: TGTGCCACCAGCGTCGTAGCGGGACCCTACAATGAGCAGTTCTTC.

Written as DNA, the CDR3 is TGTGCCAGTAGTTCACAGGGGGCCGGTGGCTACACCTTC. Protein sequence: CASSSQGAGGYTF. The chain joins TRBV19 to TRBJ1-2, with TRBD1 identical over 9 bases. Per the germline V gene, CDR1 is LNHDA and CDR2 is SQIVND (reference sequence). V shed 5 bases, J shed 7 bases, and the junction held 5 bases outside the gene matches. CDR3 length equals 13 residues.